Below are 30 T cell receptor beta chains sequenced from a single sample in a study of blood T cells in healthy people across ages. Using a J-beta primer mix together with a sample-barcoded 5' primer, a second PCR was run for roughly 6 to 11 cycles. TCRdb itself ran the 5' RACE reads through MiXCR, one entry per CDR3 protein. The sample holds approximately 600,000 distinct CDR3 sequences; 58% are singletons and the top ten take 30% to 45%. Sequenced material: blood. The receptors were sampled from a man in his sixties in good health.

CDR3 residues: CASSQDPGGGYTF. The CDR3 DNA reads as TGTGCCAGCAGCCAAGATCCCGGGGGTGGCTACACCTTC. This chain links TRBV4-2 with TRBJ1-2; D may be TRBD1 (5 bases). The germline V gene has CDR1 LGHNA and CDR2 YNFKEQ. Between the trimmed V and J ends, which lost 0 bases and 7 bases, there was a span of 9 bases. The CDR3 is 13 amino acids.

This clonotype came up a few times. V is TRBV9 and J is TRBJ1-4; D not certain. The length of the CDR3 is 13 residues. Between the trimmed V and J ends, which lost 1 base and 8 bases, there was a span of 9 bases. The germline V gene has CDR1 SGDLS and CDR2 YYNGEE. The CDR3 loop is CASSVRMGEKLFF. As DNA, the CDR3 is TGTGCCAGCAGCGTAAGGATGGGCGAAAAACTGTTTTTT.

V is TRBV24-1 and J is TRBJ2-1, with 9 nucleotides matching TRBD1. The V segment lost 4 bases and the J segment 10 bases; nucleotides outside the gene matches: 4. This CDR3 comprises 13 residues. CDR1 is KGHDR and CDR2 is SFDVKD in the germline V gene. CDR3 bases: TGTGCCACCAGTGAGGGGACAGGGAACGAGCAGTTCTTC. This codes for CATSEGTGNEQFF.

In its sample, this clonotype was seen a few times. The chain couples TRBV2 to TRBJ2-7, with TRBD2 matching over 13 bases. The CDR3 has 16 residues. The junction had 10 bases not matched to a gene; V was cut back by 1 base and J by 10 bases. Per germline, CDR1 SNHLY and CDR2 FYNNEI. DNA of the CDR3: TGTGCCAGCAGTGAAGATGAGGGACTAGCGGGGCTTCGACAGTACTTC. Its protein product is CASSEDEGLAGLRQYF.

There are many counts of this clonotype. The chain combines TRBV12-5 with TRBJ2-3; 10 bases are a match to TRBD2. J lost 2 bases, V lost 6 bases, and 8 bases had no gene match. Germline CDR1 LGHNT, CDR2 FRNRAP. This CDR3 is 16 amino acids long. This CDR3 reads CASGPRTSGYTDTQYF. In DNA form, the CDR3 reads TGTGCTAGTGGCCCTCGGACTAGCGGCTACACAGATACGCAGTATTTT.

This clonotype has a handful of counts. The chain links TRBV7-9 to TRBJ2-5; tentative D call: TRBD1 (6 bases). From germline, CDR1 is SEHNR and CDR2 FQNEAQ (reference sequence). Between the trimmed V and J ends, which lost 1 base and 3 bases, there was a span of 9 bases. CDR3 length: 14 amino acids. CDR3 bases: TGTGCCAGCAGCTTAGGGGGACAAAAAGAGACCCAGTACTTC. Translated, it gives CASSLGGQKETQYF.

The chain employs TRBV6-1 and TRBJ2-1; maybe TRBD1 (6 bases). CDR1 MNHNS and CDR2 SASEGT come from the germline V gene. The CDR3 covers 14 residues. The ends were cut back, 6 bases at V and 4 bases at J, with 13 bases in the middle. The CDR3 DNA follows: TGTGCCAGCAGGGGGGCTCTTCATTACAATGAGCAGTTCTTC. Translating gives CASRGALHYNEQFF.

This chain connects TRBV20-1 to TRBJ2-3; 15 nucleotides line up with TRBD2. V shed 3 bases and J 2 bases; nucleotides not matched to a gene: 9. The CDR3 runs to 18 residues. Germline V gene data show CDR1 as DFQATT and CDR2 as SNEGSKA (reference sequence). The CDR3 nucleotides read TGCAGTGCTAGGGGACTAGCGGGGGGCCAATCCCTCACAGATACGCAGTATTTT. Residues: CSARGLAGGQSLTDTQYF.

CDR3 coding DNA: TGCAGCGGGGGGGACACCACCGGGGAGCTGTTTTTT. Translation: CSGGDTTGELFF. The rearrangement links TRBV29-1 to TRBJ2-2, with D perhaps TRBD1 or TRBD2 (6 bases each). With 7 bases removed from V and 4 bases from J, the gap between germline ends came to 10 bases. The CDR3 is 12 amino acids. Germline CDR1 SQVTM, CDR2 ANQGSEA.

This clonotype was counted a few times. This chain uses TRBV20-1 with TRBJ2-1; D uncertain. V dropped 1 base and J dropped 6 bases, with 13 bases sitting between them. This CDR3 spans 14 amino acids. Germline V gives CDR1 DFQATT, CDR2 SNEGSKA (reference sequence). CDR3 residues: CSARAQASSNEQFF. The CDR3 nucleotides are TGCAGTGCTAGAGCCCAGGCGTCGAGCAATGAGCAGTTCTTC.

About this clonotype itself: An end of the junction differs from the germline gene, which may be a read error. V usage is TRBV6-6 and J usage is TRBJ1-2; D call uncertain. Germline V gives CDR1 MNHNY, CDR2 SVGAGI (reference sequence). The CDR3 consists of 11 residues. The CDR3 DNA reads as TGTGCCAGCACGGAGAGTTATGGCTACATCTTC. It specifies CASTESYGYIF.

This chain uses TRBV25-1 with TRBJ1-2, with a tentative D call TRBD1 (5 bases). The CDR3 sequence is 18 residues long. CDR1 and CDR2 (germline): MGHDK, SYGVNS. Trimming shortened V by 4 bases and J by 3 bases, and 24 bases separated the two germline ends. The CDR3 nucleotides are TGTGCCAGCAGTGGCTCGACTGGGGGGGGAAGGGCCTACTATGGCTACACCTTC. Its translation: CASSGSTGGGRAYYGYTF.

The rearrangement links TRBV12-3 or TRBV12-4 to TRBJ2-2; 8 bases align to TRBD1. The ends lost 3 bases at V and 5 bases at J; junction bases unmatched: 5. The CDR3 consists of 15 residues. CDR3 in DNA: TGTGCCAGCAGTTTGGGGACAGGAGAGACCGGGGAGCTGTTTTTT. Translating it yields CASSLGTGETGELFF.

This clonotype was detected only a few times. The CDR3 bases are TGCGCCAGCAGTCCATCTCCGGGAGGGAATCAGCCCCAGCATTTT. Amino acids: CASSPSPGGNQPQHF. This chain links TRBV5-1 with TRBJ1-5; D is undetermined. The CDR3 runs 15 residues. Germline CDR1 reads SGHRS; CDR2 reads YFSETQ. The V and J ends lost 5 bases and 4 bases respectively, with 16 bases between them. The full variable domain, rest sourced from reference TRBV5-1 and TRBJ1-5, is KAGVTQTPRYLIKTRGQQVTLSCSPISGHRSVSWYQQTPGQGLQFLFEYFSETQRNKGNFPGRFSGRQFSNSRSEMNVSTLELGDSALYLCASSPSPGGNQPQHFGDGTRLSIL.

On this clonotype: Without the conserved terminal phenylalanine or tryptophan, this CDR3 likely stems from a read error. The V and J genes are TRBV20-1 and TRBJ2-3; D call uncertain. Germline CDR1 reads DFQATT; CDR2 reads SNEGSKA (reference sequence). The CDR3 loop spans 15 amino acids. V was pared by 3 bases and J by 1 base, with 14 bases between. CDR3 sequence: CSARYQLDGTDTQYL. The CDR3 DNA reads as TGCAGTGCTAGGTATCAATTGGACGGCACAGATACGCAGTATTTA.

The chain combines TRBV20-1 with TRBJ2-2; D remains ambiguous. V lost 5 bases, J lost 4 bases, and 11 bases lay in between. From germline, CDR1 is DFQATT and CDR2 SNEGSKA (reference sequence). The CDR3 totals 13 residues. CDR3 protein: CSARGPFTGELFF. The CDR3 region has the DNA TGCAGTGCTCGTGGACCCTTCACCGGGGAGCTGTTTTTT.

This clonotype was observed once. The CDR3 bases are TGTGCCAGCAGCCAAGGGGTTGCAGCTAGCACAGATACGCAGTATTTT. Translating gives CASSQGVAASTDTQYF. The chain couples TRBV4-2 to TRBJ2-3; D gene uncertain. V lost 1 base and J lost 0, with 11 bases in between. The germline V gene has CDR1 LGHNA and CDR2 YNFKEQ. The CDR3 loop spans 16 amino acids.

The table lists this clonotype with many counts. This chain joins TRBV4-1 and TRBJ2-7; 10 nucleotides align to TRBD1. Per germline, CDR1 MGHRA and CDR2 YSYEKL. The CDR3 spans 16 residues. With 0 bases clipped from V and 7 bases from J, the junction kept 9 bases outside the gene matches. CDR3 nucleotide sequence: TGCGCCAGCAGCCAAGATGCAGGACAGGGGGGCCTGGAGCAGTACTTC. This gives the protein CASSQDAGQGGLEQYF.

The rearrangement links TRBV21-1 to TRBJ2-7. TRBV21-1 is described as a pseudogene. The CDR3 totals 14 residues. The CDR3: CASSKKSGKSVQYF. CDR3 DNA: TGTGCCAGCAGCAAAAAAAGTGGGAAATCGGTGCAGTACTTC.

The CDR3 region has the DNA TGTGCCAGCACCACGACTAGCGGGGGAGATACGCAGTATTTT. Residues: CASTTTSGGDTQYF. The genes are TRBV7-9 and TRBJ2-3; 12 nucleotides agree with TRBD2. Germline CDR1 SEHNR, CDR2 FQNEAQ (reference sequence). CDR3 length equals 14 residues. V was pared by 7 bases and J by 5 bases, with 4 bases of the junction left unmatched.

This clonotype has just one count. Just one base apart from a much larger clone, this may be a read error. This chain uses TRBV29-1 with TRBJ2-5; 9 positions match TRBD1. This CDR3 comprises 13 residues. Germline CDR1 reads SQVTM; CDR2 reads ANQGSEA. Here the CDR3 reads CSVSTGGGETRYF. DNA for the CDR3: TGCAGCGTTTCCACAGGGGGCGGAGAGACCCGGTACTTC.

This sequence joins TRBV7-2 and TRBJ2-1; no clear D gene. The CDR3 runs 16 residues. Germline values: CDR1 SGHTA, CDR2 FQGNSA. V lost 5 bases and J 0 bases, leaving 14 bases between the germline ends. As DNA, the CDR3 is TGTGCCAGCAGCCGTGGAATCTCAAGCTCCTACAATGAGCAGTTCTTC. Its translation: CASSRGISSSYNEQFF.

In DNA, the CDR3 is TGTGCCAGCAGTTACTCGACGACAGGCCAAGAGACCCAGTACTTC. As protein: CASSYSTTGQETQYF. The chain recombines TRBV6-5 with TRBJ2-5; TRBD1 might be the D (6 bases). The CDR3 has 15 residues. The germline V gene encodes CDR1 MNHEY and CDR2 SVGAGI. V was trimmed by 0 bases and J by 1 base, leaving 9 bases between them.

This clonotype showed up just once. The gene calls are TRBV7-9 and TRBJ1-1; 9 bases align to TRBD1. V shed 4 bases and J 8 bases; nucleotides not matched to a gene: 14. Germline values: CDR1 SEHNR, CDR2 FQNEAQ (reference sequence). The CDR3 runs to 16 residues. In nucleotides, the CDR3 is TGTGCCAGCAGCTCTACACTTGGACAGGGGACACAGGAAGCTTTCTTT. Protein sequence: CASSSTLGQGTQEAFF.

The V call is TRBV20-1, the J call TRBJ1-5; D gene uncertain. This CDR3 has 13 residues. The germline V and J ends were trimmed by 3 bases and 7 bases, with 13 bases remaining between them. CDR1 is DFQATT and CDR2 is SNEGSKA in the germline V gene (reference sequence). The chain's CDR3 is CSASETAIQPQHF. The CDR3 DNA follows: TGCAGTGCTAGCGAAACGGCTATCCAGCCCCAGCATTTT.

A few counts support this clonotype. The V and J genes are TRBV7-2 and TRBJ1-1; possibly TRBD1 for D (5 bases). The germline V gene encodes CDR1 SGHTA and CDR2 FQGNSA. V was shortened by 3 bases and J by 0 bases, with 11 bases between the two germline ends. The CDR3 runs to 15 residues. CDR3 DNA sequence: TGTGCCAGCAGCTTGGGGGGACGGTTGAACACTGAAGCTTTCTTT. Translation gives CASSLGGRLNTEAFF. The full variable domain, completed using reference TRBV7-2 and TRBJ1-1, is GAGVSQSPSNKVTEKGKDVELRCDPISGHTALYWYRQSLGQGLEFLIYFQGNSAPDKSGLPSDRFSAERTGGSVSTLTIQRTQQEDSAVYLCASSLGGRLNTEAFFGQGTRLTVV.

For this clonotype: One base away lies a much larger clone, so this may be a sequencing read error. The CDR3 loop is CASSLVGYERYF. The CDR3 DNA is TGTGCCAGCAGCTTAGTGGGCTACGAGCGGTACTTC. The V and J genes are TRBV7-9 and TRBJ2-7; D is unresolved. The CDR3 covers 12 residues. Germline V gene sequence: CDR1 SEHNR, CDR2 FQNEAQ (reference sequence).

This clonotype was seen more than once but under ten times. The genes are TRBV3-1 and TRBJ2-3; unclear D gene. In germline, CDR1 is LGHDT, CDR2 YNNKEL (reference sequence). V was clipped by 4 bases and J by 4 bases, with 9 bases between them. This CDR3 region has 13 residues. CDR3 DNA: TGTGCCAGCAGCCGAGACACCCCAGATACGCAGTATTTT. It encodes CASSRDTPDTQYF.

The table lists this clonotype with many counts. V gene TRBV18 combines with J gene TRBJ2-7; D gene uncertain. The CDR3 has 11 amino acids. The V end lost 5 bases, the J end lost 3 bases, and 5 bases lay between the germline ends. Germline V gene lookup returns CDR1 KGHSH and CDR2 LQKENI. The CDR3 loop is CASSGDYEQYF. The DNA for the CDR3 is TGTGCCAGCTCAGGAGACTACGAGCAGTACTTC.

V is TRBV6-5 and J is TRBJ1-2; D unclear. The CDR3 totals 14 residues. CDR1 and CDR2 (germline): MNHEY, SVGAGI. V was pared by 6 bases and J by 4 bases, with 15 bases between. The CDR3 is CASSPHQAAYGYTF. CDR3 in DNA: TGTGCCAGCAGCCCCCATCAAGCTGCCTATGGCTACACCTTC.